This T cell receptor (beta chain) stems from a study of T cell clusters in autoimmune cytopenias. This clonotype registers medium-sized by frequency. What it binds is unknown. Roughly 38,000 genome equivalents of blood DNA were amplified for TRB. Overall study results and limits: Primary autoimmune cytopenia patients appeared to lack physiological T cell clusters present in healthy donors.

TRB was amplified by touch-down multiplex PCR, primer pools A and B combined. TCRdb reprocessed the multiplex PCR reads and stores each CDR3 protein as one record, lacking DNA. The sample table includes 4,000 to 5,000 distinct CDR3 sequences. These same records also appear under a second study, on T cell repertoires in aging, cancer and after chemotherapy. That work states: Across the chemotherapy interval, each cancer cohort showed higher median generation probability, suggesting thymic rebound.

The sequence derives from a human donor in good health. The sample comprised peripheral blood.

The CDR3 spells CASSVGTSGYNEQFF. The genes are TRBV18 and TRBJ2-1; TCRdb designates TRBD2, a call that cannot be tested without DNA. Per germline, CDR1 KGHSH and CDR2 LQKENI. CDR3 length: 15 residues.